This T cell receptor beta chain was identified in a study of shared clonotypes between healthy human individuals. Some clones are missing from TCRdb's copy, which holds only in-frame ones; the method was immunoSEQ multiplex PCR. Of fewer than 3 million clones in the sample, under 95% were seen once. CDR3 length: 12 residues. V dropped 5 bases and J dropped 4 bases, with 9 bases sitting between them. Germline loops: CDR1 SGHAT, CDR2 FQNNGV. This chain links TRBV11-2 with TRBJ2-7, with D hard to call. What was sequenced was naive CD4+ T cells from PBMCs. Subset described: CD45RA+ positively selected. The TCR originated in a man aged 18 to 35 in good health. Some clones in this sample may be carry-over from other donors' samples. The CDR3 sequence is CASSPLKYEQYF. For the CDR3, the DNA is TGTGCCAGCAGCCCCCTAAAGTACGAGCAGTACTTC.